This T cell receptor beta chain was recorded in a study of blood T cell repertoires in COVID-19. Sequencing was performed with immunoSEQ multiplex PCR; in TCRdb, only in-frame clones are kept and a portion is missing. Of around 280,000 clones in the sample, about nine tenths were seen once. The TCR sequence derives from a woman aged 40 to 49 who had recovered from COVID-19. Sequencing was performed on PBMCs or T cells enriched from blood (not recorded which).

The CDR3 loop reads CASSPQTGEILVAFF. The DNA for the CDR3 is TGTGCCAGCTCACCTCAGACAGGGGAAATTTTAGTGGCTTTCTTT. The V call is TRBV18, the J call TRBJ1-1, with 8 bases fitting TRBD1. V gave up 3 bases and J gave up 11 bases; unmatched junction bases: 14. The CDR3 loop spans 15 amino acids. The germline CDR1 and CDR2 sequences are KGHSH and LQKENI.